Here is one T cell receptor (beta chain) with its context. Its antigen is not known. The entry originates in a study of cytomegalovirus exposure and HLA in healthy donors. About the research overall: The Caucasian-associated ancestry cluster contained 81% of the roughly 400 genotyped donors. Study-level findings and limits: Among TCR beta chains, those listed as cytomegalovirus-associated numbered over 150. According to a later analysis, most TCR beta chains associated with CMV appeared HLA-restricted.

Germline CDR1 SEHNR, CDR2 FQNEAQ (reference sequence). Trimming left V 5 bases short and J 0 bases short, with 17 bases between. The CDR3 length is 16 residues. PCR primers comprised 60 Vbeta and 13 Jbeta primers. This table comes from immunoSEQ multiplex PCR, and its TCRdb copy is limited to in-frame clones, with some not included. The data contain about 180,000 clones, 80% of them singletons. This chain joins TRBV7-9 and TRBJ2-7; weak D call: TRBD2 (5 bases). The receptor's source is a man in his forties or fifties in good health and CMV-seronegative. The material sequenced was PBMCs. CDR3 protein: CASSPNLRRGSYEQYF. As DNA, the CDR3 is TGTGCCAGCAGCCCCAACCTCCGTCGGGGCTCCTACGAGCAGTACTTC.